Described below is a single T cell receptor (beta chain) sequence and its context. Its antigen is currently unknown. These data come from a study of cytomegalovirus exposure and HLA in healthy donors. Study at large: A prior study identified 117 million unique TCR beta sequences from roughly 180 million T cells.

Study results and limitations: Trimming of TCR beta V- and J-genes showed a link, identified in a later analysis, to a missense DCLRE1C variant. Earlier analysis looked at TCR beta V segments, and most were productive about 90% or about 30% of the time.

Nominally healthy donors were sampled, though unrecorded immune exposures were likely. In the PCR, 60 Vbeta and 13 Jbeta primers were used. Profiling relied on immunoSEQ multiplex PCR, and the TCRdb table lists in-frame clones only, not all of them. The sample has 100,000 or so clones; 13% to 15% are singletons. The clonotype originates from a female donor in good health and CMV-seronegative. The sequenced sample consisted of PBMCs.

The CDR3 spells CASSLETGQPNEKLFF. The CDR3, as DNA: TGTGCCAGCAGCCTGGAAACGGGACAGCCTAATGAAAAACTGTTTTTT. The chain carries TRBV27 and TRBJ1-4, with 7 bases identical to TRBD1. Looked up from germline, CDR1 is MNHEY and CDR2 is SMNVEV (reference sequence). The CDR3 runs 16 residues. V shed 6 bases and J 3 bases; nucleotides not matched to a gene: 10.